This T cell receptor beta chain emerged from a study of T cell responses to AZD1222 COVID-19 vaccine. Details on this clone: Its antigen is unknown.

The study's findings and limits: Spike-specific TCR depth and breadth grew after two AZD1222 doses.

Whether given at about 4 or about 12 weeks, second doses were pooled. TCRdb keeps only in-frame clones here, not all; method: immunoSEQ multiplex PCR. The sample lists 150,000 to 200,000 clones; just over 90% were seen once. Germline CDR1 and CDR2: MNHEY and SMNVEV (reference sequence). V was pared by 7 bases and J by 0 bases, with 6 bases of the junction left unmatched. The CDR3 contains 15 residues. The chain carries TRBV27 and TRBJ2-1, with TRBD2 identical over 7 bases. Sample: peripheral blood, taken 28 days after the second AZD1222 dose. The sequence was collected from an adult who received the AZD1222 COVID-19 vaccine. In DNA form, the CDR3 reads TGTGCCAGCATTGAAACGGGAGGCTCCTACAATGAGCAGTTCTTC. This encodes CASIETGGSYNEQFF.